A selection of T cell receptor beta chains follows, all from one sample in a study of metastatic and nonmetastatic thyroid tumors. TCRdb re-called clones from the PCR reads using MiXCR. Among some 8,000 clones, 44% were seen once, and the ten largest hold about 35%. Specimen: tumor tissue. These receptors all stem from a male donor with papillary thyroid cancer or a benign thyroid nodule (not recorded which). Some clones in this sample may be carry-over from other donors' samples. Both conserved end residues are part of each CDR3. The D gene is left open where the match is weak. Size tells how often a clone was seen (once, few, many) or the class of an expanded clone, and some rows leave it out.

j_gene,d_gene,v_gene,abundance,CDR3nt,CDR3aa
TRBJ1-1,NA,TRBV27,NA,TGTGCCAGCTCCTTCCGGCAATCCAACACTGAAGCTTTCTTT,CASSFRQSNTEAFF
TRBJ2-2,NA,TRBV12-3/TRBV12-4,NA,TGTGCCAGCAGTTTACTGGCCGCGGCCGGGGAGCTGTTTTTT,CASSLLAAAGELFF
TRBJ2-2,NA,TRBV6-4,NA,TGTGCCAGCAGTGACAGGTTCGATGCCGGGGCGCTGTTTTTT,CASSDRFDAGALFF
TRBJ1-2,TRBD1,TRBV30,few,TGTGCCTGGAGGTCAGGGGGAGTTTCTAACTATGGCTACACCTTC,CAWRSGGVSNYGYTF
TRBJ2-1,NA,TRBV7-3,many,TGTGCCAGCAGTCGACAGGCATCCTACAATGAGCAGTTCTTC,CASSRQASYNEQFF
TRBJ1-5,NA,TRBV4-1,NA,TGCGCCAGCAGCCAAGAGCCGGGACTAAGCAATCAGCCCCAGCATTTT,CASSQEPGLSNQPQHF
TRBJ1-2,NA,TRBV6-1,few,TGTGCCAGCAGAACTTACAGGGCCTCAAACTATGGCTACACCTTC,CASRTYRASNYGYTF
TRBJ2-6,NA,TRBV14,NA,TGTGCCAGCAGCCAAGTTCAATGGGTGGGGGCCAACGTCCTGACTTTC,CASSQVQWVGANVLTF
TRBJ2-7,TRBD1,TRBV15,NA,TGTGCCACCGGACAGGGGGTCGGCTCCTACGAGCAGTACTTC,CATGQGVGSYEQYF
TRBJ2-7,TRBD1,TRBV7-9,NA,TGTGCCAGCAGCAAGGGACAGGGCCTCTCCTACGAGCAGTACTTC,CASSKGQGLSYEQYF
TRBJ2-6,TRBD1,TRBV25-1,NA,TGTGCCAGCAGTCACTCCAGGGGGCGATCTGGGGCCAACGTCCTGACTTTC,CASSHSRGRSGANVLTF
TRBJ1-5,NA,TRBV27,few,TGTGCCAGCGGGGGGCTGGGCAATCAGCCCCAGCATTTT,CASGGLGNQPQHF
TRBJ2-7,TRBD1,TRBV19,few,TGTGCCAGTACTAGGACAGGGCACGACGAGCAGTACTTC,CASTRTGHDEQYF
TRBJ2-1,NA,TRBV24-1,few,TGTGCCACCAGTGATTTGGGACTGGGAAACAATGAGCAGTTCTTC,CATSDLGLGNNEQFF
TRBJ1-5,NA,TRBV27,NA,TGTGCCAGCAGTTTAAGTGGGTCGAAGAATCAGCCCCAGCATTTT,CASSLSGSKNQPQHF
TRBJ2-2,TRBD1,TRBV2,NA,TGTGCCAGTCACCGGGACAGATTAGCCGGGGAGCTGTTTTTT,CASHRDRLAGELFF
TRBJ2-7,NA,TRBV28,few,TGTGCCAGCAGTCCCGCAGGGGTTGAGGCCTACGAGCAGTACTTC,CASSPAGVEAYEQYF
TRBJ2-1,TRBD2,TRBV20-1,NA,TGCAGTGCTAGAGAGGCCGGGACTAGCGGGAGAGACAATGAGCAGTTCTTC,CSAREAGTSGRDNEQFF
TRBJ2-1,TRBD2,TRBV11-1,NA,TGTGCCAGCAGCAGGGACTATATCTCCTACAATGAGCAGTTCTTC,CASSRDYISYNEQFF
TRBJ2-7,NA,TRBV11-2,NA,TGTGCCAGCAGCTCCCCGGAAACCTACGAGCAGTACTTC,CASSSPETYEQYF
TRBJ1-2,NA,TRBV28,few,TGTGCCAGCAGTTTATTTTCGGACACCGGAATTGGCTACACCTTC,CASSLFSDTGIGYTF
TRBJ1-5,NA,TRBV18,NA,TGTGCCAGCTCCGCCGGCACCAATCAGCCCCAGCATTTT,CASSAGTNQPQHF
TRBJ2-6,NA,TRBV19,NA,TGTGCCAGTAGTATAGAAGGGAACTCTGGGGCCAACGTCCTGACTTTC,CASSIEGNSGANVLTF
TRBJ2-7,NA,TRBV30,NA,TGTGCCTGGAGGACGGGGGGCCTAGACTACGAGCAGTACTTC,CAWRTGGLDYEQYF
TRBJ1-6,NA,TRBV27,few,TGTGCCACCTCTTGGGGGGGAGTCGATAATTCACCCCTCCACTTT,CATSWGGVDNSPLHF
TRBJ2-7,NA,TRBV5-1,NA,TGCGCCAGCAGCTTACGCGCAGTGGATCGTCGGCCCCACGAGCAGTACTTC,CASSLRAVDRRPHEQYF
TRBJ2-1,NA,TRBV20-1,once,TGCAGTGCTAGACCACGACGGGGACATGAGCAGTTCTTC,CSARPRRGHEQFF
TRBJ2-7,TRBD1,TRBV6-1,NA,TGTGCCAGCACCCCCAAGAGGACAGGTAACACCTACGAGCAGTACTTC,CASTPKRTGNTYEQYF
TRBJ1-5,TRBD1,TRBV6-6,few,TGTGCCAGCGTTATCGGGACAGGGGCAAATCAGCCCCAGCATTTT,CASVIGTGANQPQHF
TRBJ2-7,TRBD2,TRBV27,NA,TGTGCCAGCAGTCTACGCAGCGTTGGGCTAGCGGGCTCCTACGAGCAGTACTTC,CASSLRSVGLAGSYEQYF
TRBJ2-7,TRBD1,TRBV12-3/TRBV12-4,NA,TGTGCCAGCACCCGACAGGGATCCGACTACGAGCAGTACTTC,CASTRQGSDYEQYF